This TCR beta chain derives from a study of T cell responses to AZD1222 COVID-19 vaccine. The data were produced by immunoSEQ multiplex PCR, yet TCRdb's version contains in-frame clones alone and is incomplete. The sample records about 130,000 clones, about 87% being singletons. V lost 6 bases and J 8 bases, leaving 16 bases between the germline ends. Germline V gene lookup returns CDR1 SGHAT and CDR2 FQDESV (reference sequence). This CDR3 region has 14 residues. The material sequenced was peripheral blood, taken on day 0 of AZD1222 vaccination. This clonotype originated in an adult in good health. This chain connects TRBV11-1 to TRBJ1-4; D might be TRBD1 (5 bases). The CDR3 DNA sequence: TGTGCCAGCAGTCCCTGGGACGAAGGGGAAAAACTGTTTTTT. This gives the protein CASSPWDEGEKLFF.